These 4 T cell receptor beta chains came from one sample sequenced in a study of cytomegalovirus exposure and HLA in healthy donors. The study ran its PCR with 60 Vbeta and 13 Jbeta primers. Profiled with immunoSEQ multiplex PCR; TCRdb holds only in-frame clones, not every one. The table has about 160,000 clones, about 81% seen once. Sequenced sample: PBMCs. The receptors were sampled from a girl aged 2 to 9 in good health and CMV-seropositive.

This clone was counted once. This rearrangement joins TRBV28 to TRBJ1-5; D might be TRBD1 (6 bases). V was pared by 6 bases and J by 2 bases, with 14 bases between. This CDR3 has 15 amino acids. Per the germline V gene, CDR1 is MDHEN and CDR2 is SYDVKM. Here the CDR3 reads CASSTGHSGNQPQHF. Written as DNA, the CDR3 is TGTGCCAGCAGCACGGGACACTCAGGCAATCAGCCCCAGCATTTT.

The genes are TRBV2 and TRBJ2-7; D perhaps matches TRBD1 (5 bases). The CDR3 consists of 13 residues. V shed 5 bases and J shed 4 bases, with 12 bases lying between them. Germline CDR1 SNHLY, CDR2 FYNNEI. Here the CDR3 reads CASSQGDKYEQYF. The CDR3 DNA follows: TGTGCCAGCAGTCAGGGTGACAAGTACGAGCAGTACTTC.

This clone showed up just a few times. V usage is TRBV7-3 and J usage is TRBJ2-7, with 7 bases aligning to TRBD1. The CDR3 totals 15 residues. Germline V gene lookup returns CDR1 SGHTA and CDR2 FQGTGA. The junction had 6 bases not matched to a gene; V was cut back by 2 bases and J by 2 bases. The CDR3 is CASSLQGQSTYEQYF. In DNA, the CDR3 is TGTGCCAGCAGCTTACAGGGACAGTCAACCTACGAGCAGTACTTC.

The genes are TRBV18 and TRBJ2-5; D gene uncertain. Germline CDR1 reads KGHSH; CDR2 reads LQKENI. The CDR3 runs 12 residues. V was pared by 4 bases and J by 4 bases, with 7 bases between. The DNA of the CDR3 is TGTGCCAGCTCACGACTGGGAGAGACCCAGTACTTC. Translating gives CASSRLGETQYF.